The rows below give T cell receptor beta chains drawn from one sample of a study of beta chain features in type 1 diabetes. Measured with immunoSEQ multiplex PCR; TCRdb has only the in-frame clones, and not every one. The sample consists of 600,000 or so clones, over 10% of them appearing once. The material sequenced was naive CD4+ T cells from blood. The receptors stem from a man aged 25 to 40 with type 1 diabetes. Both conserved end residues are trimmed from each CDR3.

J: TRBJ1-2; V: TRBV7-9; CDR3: ASSFPGQGPSGYGYT
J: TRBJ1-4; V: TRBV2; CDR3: ASSERDGLGELF
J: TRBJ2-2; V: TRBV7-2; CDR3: ASRPDRNTGELF
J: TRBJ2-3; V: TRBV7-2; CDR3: ASSLAGLADTQY
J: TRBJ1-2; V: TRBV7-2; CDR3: ASSPGTRSDGYT
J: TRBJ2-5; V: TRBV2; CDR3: ASSEEGASGQETQY
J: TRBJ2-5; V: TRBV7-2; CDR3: ASSLVGSGGAEETQY
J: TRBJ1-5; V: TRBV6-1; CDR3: ASSEWDRGQPQH
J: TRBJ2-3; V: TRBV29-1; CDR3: SVGGQITDTQY
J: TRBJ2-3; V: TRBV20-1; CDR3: SAQGADTQY
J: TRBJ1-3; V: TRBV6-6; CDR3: ASSPPGPNADTIY
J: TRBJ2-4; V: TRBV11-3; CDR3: ASSPRKWRLSKNIQY
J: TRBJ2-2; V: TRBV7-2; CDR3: ASSPPRAGELF
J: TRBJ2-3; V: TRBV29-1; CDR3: SVSGSLTDTQY
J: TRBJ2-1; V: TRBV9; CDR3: ASSVAGARSYNEQF